This TCR beta chain was sequenced during a study of blood T cell repertoires in COVID-19. Study-wide background: Acute and convalescent COVID-19 specimens originated in the United States, Italy and Spain.

Generated by immunoSEQ multiplex PCR, the TCRdb table keeps only in-frame clones and is missing some. The table records about 380,000 clones, more than 75% of them present only once. This receptor was taken from a woman younger than 35 who had recovered from COVID-19. Sequencing was done on a sample of PBMCs or T cells enriched from blood (not recorded which).

The CDR3 DNA follows: TGTGCCACCACCCCGGGGAGCGGGGGGGCCCACGGGGAGCTGTTTTTT. Translated: CATTPGSGGAHGELFF. V gene TRBV19 combines with J gene TRBJ2-2; 10 bases are a match to TRBD2. Germline CDR1 LNHDA, CDR2 SQIVND (reference sequence). This CDR3 has 16 amino acids. Unmatched junction bases numbered 15, after V lost 10 bases and J lost 7 bases.